A single sample gave rise to the 23 T cell receptor beta chains below, sequenced in a study of blood T cell repertoires in COVID-19. The table came from immunoSEQ multiplex PCR; TCRdb's copy has only in-frame clones and leaves some out. The sample lists 300,000 or so clones; 80% to 90% were seen once. Sequenced: peripheral blood. The origin of the receptors is a man aged 50 to 60 with active or convalescent COVID-19.

The V and J genes are TRBV29-1 and TRBJ1-1; the match to TRBD1 covers 8 bases. Germline V lookup: CDR1 SQVTM, CDR2 ANQGSEA. V shed 3 bases and J 1 base; nucleotides not matched to a gene: 4. This CDR3 has 14 residues. Here the CDR3 DNA reads TGCAGCGTTGAGGGGGACAGGAGGAACACTGAAGCTTTCTTT. The encoded protein is CSVEGDRRNTEAFF.

This chain joins TRBV28 and TRBJ1-2, with D hard to call. Germline CDR1 MDHEN, CDR2 SYDVKM. The CDR3 length is 14 residues. Trimming cost V 3 bases and J 4 bases, with 12 bases left between them. CDR3 in amino acids: CASSLFYDSYGYTF. The CDR3 DNA reads TGTGCCAGCAGTTTGTTCTACGATAGCTATGGCTACACCTTC.

The CDR3 DNA sequence: TGTGCCAGCAGCTTGCCCCAGACAGGGTTGGCCGGCTACACCTTC. This translates into CASSLPQTGLAGYTF. The V gene is TRBV5-5, the J gene TRBJ1-2; 7 bases fit TRBD1. J gave up 8 bases and V 1 base, and 11 bases lay outside the gene matches. This CDR3 has 15 amino acids. Germline-derived CDR1 and CDR2 are SGHKS and YYEKEE (reference sequence).

This chain's CDR3 is CASSNLLPRQGLGEQYF. The CDR3 region has the DNA TGTGCCAGCAGCAACCTCCTTCCGAGACAGGGACTGGGCGAGCAGTACTTC. The chain recombines TRBV21-1 with TRBJ2-7; the table's D call TRBD1 went unverified against the DNA. TRBV21-1 constitutes a pseudogene. The CDR3 covers 17 residues.

The rearrangement links TRBV28 to TRBJ1-2; D remains unclear. The germline V gene has CDR1 MDHEN and CDR2 SYDVKM. V shed 4 bases and J shed 0 bases, with 9 bases lying between them. There are 14 residues in the CDR3. The CDR3 region has the DNA TGTGCCAGCAGTTCAGGCCCGACTAACTATGGCTACACCTTC. Amino acid sequence: CASSSGPTNYGYTF.

This sequence joins TRBV2 and TRBJ1-1, with a tentative D call TRBD1 (6 bases). Trimming stripped 6 bases from V and 1 base from J, with 9 bases between. The germline V gene encodes CDR1 SNHLY and CDR2 FYNNEI. This CDR3 spans 13 amino acids. The DNA of the CDR3 is TGTGCCAGCAGGGGACACTCGAACACTGAAGCTTTCTTT. This sequence encodes CASRGHSNTEAFF.

This chain links TRBV24-1 with TRBJ1-5, with no clear D. The CDR3 runs 12 residues. Germline values: CDR1 KGHDR, CDR2 SFDVKD. V lost 4 bases and J 4 bases, leaving 4 bases between the germline ends. As DNA, the CDR3 is TGTGCCACCAGTGACTCGAATCAGCCCCAGCATTTT. It codes for CATSDSNQPQHF.

The V call is TRBV7-9, the J call TRBJ2-1, with D possibly matching TRBD1 (6 bases). Germline CDR1 reads SEHNR; CDR2 reads FQNEAQ (reference sequence). V was shortened by 4 bases and J by 6 bases, with 22 bases between the two germline ends. This CDR3 comprises 17 residues. CDR3 loop: CASSSQGPDNKSNEQFF. For the CDR3, the DNA is TGTGCCAGCAGCTCCCAGGGGCCGGACAACAAGAGCAATGAGCAGTTCTTC. Using reference TRBV7-9 and TRBJ2-1 for the parts outside the CDR3, the full variable domain is DTGVSQNPRHKITKRGQNVTFRCDPISEHNRLYWYRQTLGQGPEFLTYFQNEAQLEKSRLLSDRFSAERPKGSFSTLEIQRTEQGDSAMYLCASSSQGPDNKSNEQFFGPGTRLTVL.

This chain joins TRBV2 and TRBJ1-2, with 11 bases identical to TRBD1. This CDR3 spans 15 amino acids. Germline loops: CDR1 SNHLY, CDR2 FYNNEI. V trimming: 3 bases; J trimming: 5 bases; junction bases outside the gene matches: 5. The CDR3 loop is CASSDLGQGAYGYTF. The CDR3 DNA reads as TGTGCCAGCAGTGATTTAGGACAGGGGGCTTATGGCTACACCTTC.

This clone was seen just once. The rearrangement joins TRBV7-2 to TRBJ1-5; D might be TRBD1 (5 bases). V lost 5 bases and J lost 8, with 10 bases in between. CDR1 and CDR2 (germline): SGHTA, FQGNSA. The CDR3 is made up of 12 amino acids. CDR3 amino acids: CASSREGKPQHF. CDR3 coding DNA: TGTGCCAGCAGCAGGGAGGGGAAGCCCCAGCATTTT. Based on the CDR3 plus reference TRBV7-2 and TRBJ1-5, the full variable domain is GAGVSQSPSNKVTEKGKDVELRCDPISGHTALYWYRQSLGQGLEFLIYFQGNSAPDKSGLPSDRFSAERTGGSVSTLTIQRTQQEDSAVYLCASSREGKPQHFGDGTRLSIL.

This sequence joins TRBV7-9 and TRBJ2-7, with a possible D match to TRBD2 (5 bases). V was clipped by 3 bases and J by 7 bases, with 13 bases between them. Looked up from germline, CDR1 is SEHNR and CDR2 is FQNEAQ (reference sequence). The CDR3 length is 13 residues. The CDR3 here is CASSFSGNVEQYF. DNA of the CDR3: TGTGCCAGCAGCTTCAGCGGCAATGTGGAGCAGTACTTC.

The chain carries TRBV5-4 and TRBJ2-3; 9 bases fit TRBD2. With 3 bases clipped from V and 10 bases from J, the junction kept 9 bases outside the gene matches. Germline loops: CDR1 SGHNT, CDR2 YYREEE (reference sequence). The CDR3 length is 14 residues. The CDR3 loop reads CASSSALAGAAQYF. The CDR3 DNA reads as TGTGCCAGCAGCTCAGCCTTAGCGGGAGCGGCGCAGTATTTT. The whole variable domain, remainder taken from reference TRBV5-4 and TRBJ2-3, is ETGVTQSPTHLIKTRGQQVTLRCSSQSGHNTVSWYQQALGQGPQFIFQYYREEENGRGNFPPRFSGLQFPNYSSELNVNALELDDSALYLCASSSALAGAAQYFGPGTRLTVL.

This rearrangement joins TRBV5-4 to TRBJ1-1; 8 nucleotides align to TRBD1. Germline trimming cut 4 bases from V and 2 bases from J; bases unmatched to any gene: 7. CDR1 SGHNT and CDR2 YYREEE come from the germline V gene (reference sequence). CDR3 size: 15 residues. CDR3: CASSPPTGDNTEAFF. The CDR3 nucleotides read TGTGCCAGCAGCCCACCGACAGGGGACAACACTGAAGCTTTCTTT.

The rearrangement joins TRBV11-2 to TRBJ2-5; 10 bases map to TRBD1. This CDR3 is 14 amino acids long. Trimming cost V 4 bases and J 5 bases; bases outside gene matches: 4. CDR1 and CDR2 (germline): SGHAT, FQNNGV. The CDR3 region is CASSSTGGRETQYF. The DNA of the CDR3 is TGTGCCAGCAGCTCGACAGGGGGCAGGGAGACCCAGTACTTC.

V is TRBV6-6 and J is TRBJ1-1; 7 bases line up with TRBD1. Germline CDR1 MNHNY, CDR2 SVGAGI (reference sequence). The CDR3 contains 16 residues. With V trimmed by 2 bases and J by 0 bases, 6 bases remained unmatched. DNA for the CDR3: TGTGCCAGCAGTTACGGGGCAGGGGGAATGAACACTGAAGCTTTCTTT. Translated: CASSYGAGGMNTEAFF.

The J gene is TRBJ1-2, the V gene TRBV18, with D possibly being TRBD1 (5 bases). V was trimmed by 3 bases and J by 2 bases, leaving 22 bases between them. The CDR3 sequence is 18 residues long. Germline V gives CDR1 KGHSH, CDR2 LQKENI. The CDR3: CASSPDSSHPQSNYGYTF. In DNA form, the CDR3 reads TGTGCCAGCTCACCCGACAGCTCACACCCTCAATCAAACTATGGCTACACCTTC.

The chain employs TRBV2 and TRBJ2-3, with 7 nucleotides matching TRBD1. Germline assignment: CDR1 SNHLY and CDR2 FYNNEI. This CDR3 has 15 residues. With V trimmed by 7 bases and J by 3 bases, 10 bases remained unmatched. This CDR3 is CASKLTGRTTDTQYF. As DNA, the CDR3 is TGTGCCAGCAAGTTGACAGGGCGCACAACAGATACGCAGTATTTT.

This clone was seen more than once but under ten times. The chain is built from TRBV7-3 and TRBJ1-1; the match to TRBD1 covers 7 bases. Germline values: CDR1 SGHTA, CDR2 FQGTGA. The junction had 7 bases not matched to a gene; V was cut back by 6 bases and J by 6 bases. This CDR3 is built from 13 residues. The CDR3 DNA is TGTGCCAGCAGTCGTCAGGGGGTACCTGAAGCTTTCTTT. Translated: CASSRQGVPEAFF.

The chain is built from TRBV7-2 and TRBJ2-4; no definite D call. Germline V CDR1 and CDR2: SGHTA, FQGNSA. The CDR3 is made up of 13 amino acids. The V and J ends lost 1 base and 6 bases respectively, with 7 bases between them. The CDR3 region is CASSLVVRNIQYF. The CDR3 DNA sequence: TGTGCCAGCAGCTTAGTCGTTCGAAACATTCAGTACTTC.

The CDR3 is CASSLMGGGQPQHF. For the CDR3, the DNA is TGTGCCAGCAGCTTGATGGGAGGAGGTCAGCCCCAGCATTTT. The chain links TRBV5-5 to TRBJ1-5; the D is unclear. Trimming stripped 1 base from V and 6 bases from J, with 11 bases between. Germline V CDR1 and CDR2: SGHKS, YYEKEE (reference sequence). The CDR3 has 14 residues.

This clone appeared once. J is TRBJ1-2 and V is TRBV5-6; weak D call: TRBD1 (5 bases). This CDR3 has 15 residues. Germline V gene lookup returns CDR1 SGHDT and CDR2 YYEEEE. The V gene lost 0 bases and the J gene lost 3 bases, with 12 bases spanning the gap. In nucleotides, the CDR3 is TGTGCCAGCAGCTTGGGATCTGGGGGGTACTATGGCTACACCTTC. Encoded protein: CASSLGSGGYYGYTF.

The chain employs TRBV5-4 and TRBJ2-1, with 7 bases fitting TRBD1. This CDR3 comprises 15 residues. Germline trimming cut 1 base from V and 3 bases from J; bases unmatched to any gene: 4. Germline V CDR1 and CDR2: SGHNT, YYREEE (reference sequence). The CDR3 region is CASSLSGTDYNEQFF. CDR3 nucleotides: TGTGCCAGCAGCTTGTCCGGGACAGACTACAATGAGCAGTTCTTC. The full variable domain, with the rest looked up from reference TRBV5-4 and TRBJ2-1, is ETGVTQSPTHLIKTRGQQVTLRCSSQSGHNTVSWYQQALGQGPQFIFQYYREEENGRGNFPPRFSGLQFPNYSSELNVNALELDDSALYLCASSLSGTDYNEQFFGPGTRLTVL.

V is TRBV7-3 and J is TRBJ2-1; a weak D match, TRBD2 (6 bases). Germline lookup yields CDR1 SGHTA and CDR2 FQGTGA. The CDR3 loop spans 15 amino acids. Trimming took 1 base from V and 2 from J, leaving 9 bases between them. The CDR3 DNA sequence: TGTGCCAGCAGCTTAATGGGGGGTACCTACAATGAGCAGTTCTTC. Protein: CASSLMGGTYNEQFF.